Sequencing of this T cell receptor beta chain was carried out in a study of control samples from healthy donors and cancer patients (dated by TCRdb to 2020 to 2022). The library was generated by the immunoSEQ multiplex PCR assay. Entries here come from immuneACCESS through TCRdb and include only in-frame sequences with V and J called. Some clones fail to appear in such tables; in the studies checked, an unresolved V gene covers under half of the shortfall, and the cause of the remainder is unknown. The sample data list tens of thousands of clones, and more than 75% of these were observed just once. Of the sample, approximately 12% is held by the ten largest clones. V and J lose 3 bases and 4 bases, and a span of 6 bases separates them. Inclusive of the bounding cysteine and phenylalanine, the CDR3 is 12 residues long. This entry keeps only the CDR3 DNA: 36 bases, framed from base 1. CDR1 and CDR2, looked up from the germline V gene (reference sequence), are LGHDT and YNNKEL.

This clone came up a few times. Its antigen is unknown. Base qualities are not recorded, but no much larger clone differs from it by a single base. The receptor chain draws on TRBV3-1 (or the pseudogene TRBV3-2) and TRBJ1-1; 5 matching bases give a weak D call of TRBD1. The specimen sequenced was PBMCs. This TCR came from a woman aged 55-75 years with lung cancer. The CDR3 reads as follows: CASSQTATEAFF. The nucleotide sequence is given as TGTGCCAGCAGCCAGACAGCCACTGAAGCTTTCTTT.